Sequencing of this TCR beta chain was carried out in a study of T-cell memory formation after mild COVID-19. Study-level findings and limits: The pre-infection memory compartment contained some responding clones, suggesting cross-reactive memory joined. The study found contracting CD4+ clones mainly in CM and EM and contracting CD8+ clones in EMRA.

In this sample, this clonotype turned up a few times. What it binds is not known. 5'RACE with constant-segment primers yielded barcoded, UMI-tagged TCR alpha and TCR beta cDNA libraries. Via MiXCR, TCRdb re-called the 5' RACE reads, giving one row per CDR3 protein. Of about 130,000 distinct CDR3 sequences listed, approximately 5.9% are singletons. Germline CDR1 is KGHSH and CDR2 is LQKENI. The trim removed 5 bases at V and 2 bases at J, leaving 3 bases unmatched. This CDR3 contains 15 residues. The source is an adult woman who had mild COVID-19 (a few samples of this study predate the infection). Cell type and time point are not known. V usage is TRBV18 and J usage is TRBJ1-2; 12 bases map to TRBD1. What was sequenced was PBMCs or a T cell subset sorted from them (not recorded which). The DNA for the CDR3 is TGTGCCAGCTCAACCGGGACAGGGGGCAACTATGGCTACACCTTC. Its translation: CASSTGTGGNYGYTF.